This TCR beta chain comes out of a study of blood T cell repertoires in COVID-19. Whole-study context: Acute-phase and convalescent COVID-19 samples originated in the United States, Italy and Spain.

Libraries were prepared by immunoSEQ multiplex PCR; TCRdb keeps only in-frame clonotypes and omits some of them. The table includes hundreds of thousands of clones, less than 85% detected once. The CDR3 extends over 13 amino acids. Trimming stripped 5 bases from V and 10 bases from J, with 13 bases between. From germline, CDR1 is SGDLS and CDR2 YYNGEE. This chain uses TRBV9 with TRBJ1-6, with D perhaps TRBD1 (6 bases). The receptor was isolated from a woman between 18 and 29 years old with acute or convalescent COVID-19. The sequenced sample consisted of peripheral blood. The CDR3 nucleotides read TGTGCCAGCAGTGAACAGGGTGAGTCACCCCTCCACTTT. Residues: CASSEQGESPLHF.